This record covers a single T cell receptor (beta chain). The antigen is not known. V was cut by 2 bases and J by 0 bases, with 17 bases left in between. Per germline, CDR1 DFQATT and CDR2 SNEGSKA (reference sequence). The CDR3 loop spans 17 amino acids. The data are from a study of T cell repertoires in cytomegalovirus infection. Study in general: It was the public TCR beta signatures that indicated both CMV infection and matching HLA type. Findings and caveats of the study: Predominance within the ex vivo response was attributable to HLA-C-restricted CMV-specific TCR beta clonotypes.

MiXCR was run by TCRdb on the reads, yielding one entry per CDR3 protein. The table includes around 100,000 distinct CDR3 sequences, more than 15% detected once. Sequencing input: PBMCs. The genes are TRBV20-1 and TRBJ1-5; D might be TRBD1 (5 bases). The sequence derives from a human donor in good health (CMV status not recorded). Some clones in this sample may be carry-over from other donors' samples. In nucleotides, the CDR3 is TGCAGTGCTAGATCCGGGACGTCCACTTATAGCAATCAGCCCCAGCATTTT. It specifies CSARSGTSTYSNQPQHF.